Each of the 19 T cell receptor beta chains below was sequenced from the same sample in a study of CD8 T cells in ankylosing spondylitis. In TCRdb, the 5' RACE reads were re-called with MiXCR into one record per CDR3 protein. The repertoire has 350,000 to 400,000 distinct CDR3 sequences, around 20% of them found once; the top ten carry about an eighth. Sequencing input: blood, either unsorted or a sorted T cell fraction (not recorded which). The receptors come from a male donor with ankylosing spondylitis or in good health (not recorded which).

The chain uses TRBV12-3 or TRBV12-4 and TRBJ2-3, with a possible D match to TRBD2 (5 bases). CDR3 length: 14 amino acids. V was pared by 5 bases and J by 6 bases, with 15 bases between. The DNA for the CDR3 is TGTGCCAGCAGTCCCGCGGGTGCTGGGGATACGCAGTATTTT. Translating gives CASSPAGAGDTQYF.

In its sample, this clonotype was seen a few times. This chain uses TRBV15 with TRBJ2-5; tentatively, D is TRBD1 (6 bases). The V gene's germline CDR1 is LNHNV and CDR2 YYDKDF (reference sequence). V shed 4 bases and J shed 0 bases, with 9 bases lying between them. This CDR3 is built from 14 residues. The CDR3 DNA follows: TGTGCCACCAGCACAGGGGCGGACCAAGAGACCCAGTACTTC. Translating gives CATSTGADQETQYF.

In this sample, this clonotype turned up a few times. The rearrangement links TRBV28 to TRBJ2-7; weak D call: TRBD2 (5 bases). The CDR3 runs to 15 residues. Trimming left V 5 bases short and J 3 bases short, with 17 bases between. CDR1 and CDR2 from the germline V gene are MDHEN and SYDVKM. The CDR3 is CASSPSASGYYEQYF. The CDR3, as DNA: TGTGCCAGCAGTCCGTCGGCCAGCGGCTACTACGAGCAGTACTTC. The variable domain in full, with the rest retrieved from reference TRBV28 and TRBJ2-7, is DVKVTQSSRYLVKRTGEKVFLECVQDMDHENMFWYRQDPGLGLRLIYFSYDVKMKEKGDIPEGYSVSREKKERFSLILESASTNQTSMYLCASSPSASGYYEQYFGPGTRLTVT.

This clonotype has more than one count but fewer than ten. The CDR3 spells CASSLVAGGYTDTQYF. DNA of the CDR3: TGTGCCAGCAGCTTAGTAGCCGGGGGCTACACAGATACGCAGTATTTT. The rearrangement links TRBV7-9 to TRBJ2-3; tentatively, D is TRBD1 or TRBD2 (6 bases each). From germline, CDR1 is SEHNR and CDR2 FQNEAQ (reference sequence). The CDR3 runs to 16 residues. With 1 base removed from V and 2 bases from J, the gap between germline ends came to 13 bases.

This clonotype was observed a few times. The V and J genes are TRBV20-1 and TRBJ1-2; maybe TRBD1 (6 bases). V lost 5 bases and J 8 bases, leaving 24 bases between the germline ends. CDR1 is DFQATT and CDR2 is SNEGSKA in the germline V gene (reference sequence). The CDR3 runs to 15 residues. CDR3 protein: CSAPVGSRSQGGYTF. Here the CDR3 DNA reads TGCAGTGCTCCTGTAGGTTCTAGAAGTCAGGGGGGCTACACCTTC.

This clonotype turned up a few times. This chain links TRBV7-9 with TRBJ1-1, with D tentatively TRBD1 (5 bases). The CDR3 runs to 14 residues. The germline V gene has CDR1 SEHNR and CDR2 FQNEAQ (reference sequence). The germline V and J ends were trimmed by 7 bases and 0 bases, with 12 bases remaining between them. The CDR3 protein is CASTQGFMNTEAFF. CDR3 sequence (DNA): TGTGCCAGCACTCAGGGTTTCATGAACACTGAAGCTTTCTTT.

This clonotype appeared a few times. The CDR3 DNA sequence: TGTGCCAGCAGCTTAGGGACTTGGACAGCCTATAATTCACCCCTCCACTTT. Its translation is CASSLGTWTAYNSPLHF. The chain uses TRBV7-8 and TRBJ1-6, with D perhaps TRBD1 (6 bases). The CDR3 is 17 residues long. Germline CDR1 SGHVS, CDR2 FQNEAQ. Deletions cut 1 base from V and 2 bases from J, with 12 bases between.

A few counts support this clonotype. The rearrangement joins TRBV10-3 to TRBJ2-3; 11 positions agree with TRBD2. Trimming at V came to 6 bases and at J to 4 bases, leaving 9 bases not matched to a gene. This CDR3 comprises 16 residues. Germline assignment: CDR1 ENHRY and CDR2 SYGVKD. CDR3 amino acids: CAISDPSGGFADTQYF. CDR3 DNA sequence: TGTGCCATCAGCGACCCTAGCGGGGGGTTCGCAGATACGCAGTATTTT.

The CDR3 region has the DNA TGTGCCAGCAGCCCCCCTCGGTTTGGCCTCAGCTCCTACAATGAGCAGTTCTTC. Protein sequence: CASSPPRFGLSSYNEQFF. The V call is TRBV11-1, the J call TRBJ2-1; D call uncertain. Germline values: CDR1 SGHAT, CDR2 FQDESV (reference sequence). V was shortened by 5 bases and J by 0 bases, with 20 bases between the two germline ends. The CDR3 is 18 amino acids.

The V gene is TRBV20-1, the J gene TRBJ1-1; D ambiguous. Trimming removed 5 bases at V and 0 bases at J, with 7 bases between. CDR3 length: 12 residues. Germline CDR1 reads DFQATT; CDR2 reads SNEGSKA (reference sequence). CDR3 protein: CSASWVNTEAFF. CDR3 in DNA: TGCAGTGCTTCGTGGGTGAACACTGAAGCTTTCTTT.

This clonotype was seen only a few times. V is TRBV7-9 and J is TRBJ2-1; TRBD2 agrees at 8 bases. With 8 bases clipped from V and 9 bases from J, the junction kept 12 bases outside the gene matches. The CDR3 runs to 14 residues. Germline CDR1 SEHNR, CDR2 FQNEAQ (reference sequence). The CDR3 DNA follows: TGTGCCAGCGAAGCGGGGGTCGGGGCCAGTGAGCAGTTCTTC. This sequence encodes CASEAGVGASEQFF.

The CDR3 DNA is TGTGCCATCAGTGAGGGCGGGGAAGAGACCCAGTACTTC. Its protein product is CAISEGGEETQYF. This chain links TRBV10-3 with TRBJ2-5, with D possibly TRBD2 on 6 matching bases. V was cut by 2 bases and J by 3 bases, with 7 bases left in between. Germline V lookup: CDR1 ENHRY, CDR2 SYGVKD. This CDR3 region has 13 residues.

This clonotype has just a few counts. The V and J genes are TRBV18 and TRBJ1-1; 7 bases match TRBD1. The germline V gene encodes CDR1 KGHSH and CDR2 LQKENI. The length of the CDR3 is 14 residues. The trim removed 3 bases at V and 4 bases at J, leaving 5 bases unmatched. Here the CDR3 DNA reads TGTGCCAGCTCACCGTCAGGGGGTAGCACTGAAGCTTTCTTT. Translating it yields CASSPSGGSTEAFF.

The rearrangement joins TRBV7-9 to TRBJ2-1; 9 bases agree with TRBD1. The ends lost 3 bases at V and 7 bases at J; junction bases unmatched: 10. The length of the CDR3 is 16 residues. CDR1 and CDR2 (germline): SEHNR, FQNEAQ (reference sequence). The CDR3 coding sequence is TGTGCCAGCAGCTTCACCGGGACAGGGTCGCTTAATGAGCAGTTCTTC. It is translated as CASSFTGTGSLNEQFF.

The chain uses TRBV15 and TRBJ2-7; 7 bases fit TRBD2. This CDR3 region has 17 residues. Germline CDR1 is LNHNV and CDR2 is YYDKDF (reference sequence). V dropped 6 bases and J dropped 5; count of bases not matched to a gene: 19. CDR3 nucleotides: TGTGCCACCAGAAACGGGGGGTCAGGGTTACTTTCTGACGAGCAGTACTTC. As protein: CATRNGGSGLLSDEQYF.

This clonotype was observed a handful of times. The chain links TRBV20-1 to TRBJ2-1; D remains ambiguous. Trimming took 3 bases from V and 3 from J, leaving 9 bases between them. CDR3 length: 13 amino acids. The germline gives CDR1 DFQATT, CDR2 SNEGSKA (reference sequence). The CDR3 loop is CSARGRIYNEQFF. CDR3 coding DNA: TGCAGTGCTAGGGGCAGGATCTACAATGAGCAGTTCTTC.

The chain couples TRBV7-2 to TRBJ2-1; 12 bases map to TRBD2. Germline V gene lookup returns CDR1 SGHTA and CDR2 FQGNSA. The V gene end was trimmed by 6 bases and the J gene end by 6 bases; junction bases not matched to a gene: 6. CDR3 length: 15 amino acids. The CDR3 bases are TGTGCCAGCAGTCCCACGGGACTAGCGGGCAATGAGCAGTTCTTC. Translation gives CASSPTGLAGNEQFF.

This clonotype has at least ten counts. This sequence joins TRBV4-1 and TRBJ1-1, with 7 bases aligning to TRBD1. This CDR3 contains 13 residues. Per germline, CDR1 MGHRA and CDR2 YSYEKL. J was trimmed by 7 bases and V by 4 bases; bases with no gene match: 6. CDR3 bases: TGCGCCAGCAGCCCGCCTTGGGACAGTGAAGCTTTCTTT. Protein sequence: CASSPPWDSEAFF.

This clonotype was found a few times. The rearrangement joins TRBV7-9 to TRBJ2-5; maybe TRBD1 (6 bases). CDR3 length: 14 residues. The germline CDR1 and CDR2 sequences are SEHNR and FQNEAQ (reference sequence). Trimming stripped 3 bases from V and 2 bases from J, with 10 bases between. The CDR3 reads CASSFRQEQETQYF. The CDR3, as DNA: TGTGCCAGCAGCTTCCGACAGGAACAAGAGACCCAGTACTTC.